This T cell receptor (beta chain) originates from a study of cytomegalovirus exposure and HLA in healthy donors. The PCR ran on 60 Vbeta and 13 Jbeta primers. Data came from immunoSEQ multiplex PCR; TCRdb stores just in-frame clones and leaves some out. The sample includes 30,000 to 40,000 clones, around 68% seen only once; the top ten take roughly 3.7%. The TCR comes from a man in his forties or fifties in good health and CMV-seronegative. Sequencing input: PBMCs.

The CDR3 is CAWSGVSETEAFF. CDR3 bases: TGTGCCTGGAGTGGAGTCTCGGAGACTGAAGCTTTCTTT. This chain connects TRBV30 to TRBJ1-1; D call uncertain. Trimming shortened V by 1 base and J by 5 bases, and 11 bases separated the two germline ends. CDR3 length equals 13 residues. Germline V gene data show CDR1 as GTSNPN and CDR2 as SVGIG (reference sequence).